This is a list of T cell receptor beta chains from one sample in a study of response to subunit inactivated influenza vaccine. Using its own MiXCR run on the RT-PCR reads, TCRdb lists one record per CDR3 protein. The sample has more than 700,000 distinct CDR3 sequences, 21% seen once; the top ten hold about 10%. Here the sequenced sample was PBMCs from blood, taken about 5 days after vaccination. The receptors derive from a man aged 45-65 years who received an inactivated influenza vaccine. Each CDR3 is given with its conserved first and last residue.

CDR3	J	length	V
CASSAPDRANTEAFF	TRBJ1-1	15	TRBV6-1
CASRGGQGYNQPQHF	TRBJ1-5	15	TRBV28
CSARTIAGLAQYF	TRBJ2-3	13	TRBV20-1
CASSYLFREGPYEQYF	TRBJ2-7	16	TRBV28
CASSQARTVNTEAFF	TRBJ1-1	15	TRBV3-1
CATSAGTGGQGEQYF	TRBJ2-7	15	TRBV24-1
CSAGLLDTQYF	TRBJ2-3	11	TRBV20-1
CASSRFSGGLDTQYF	TRBJ2-3	15	TRBV4-1
CASSPLGDSYEKLFF	TRBJ1-4	15	TRBV28
CASSTRYNYGYTF	TRBJ1-2	13	TRBV12-3/TRBV12-4
CASSLDGYFDYEQYF	TRBJ2-7	15	TRBV7-2